This paragraph covers one TCR beta chain sequence. Its target is unknown. TCRalpha and TCRbeta libraries used 5'RACE with constant-segment primers and UMIs. TCRdb re-analysed the 5' RACE reads in MiXCR, keeping a single row per CDR3 protein. The data show fewer than 700,000 distinct CDR3 sequences, roughly a fifth seen once. The data were obtained in a study of T-cell memory formation after mild COVID-19. About the research overall: Among the donors, TCR clusters were largely specific to each donor. General study points: Mostly located in CM and EM were contracting CD4+ clones, with contracting CD8+ clones located in EMRA. Memory cells collected pre-infection included some clones that later responded, suggesting cross-reactive memory joined.

Trimming pared 5 bases from V and 5 bases from J, leaving 10 bases between. CDR3 length: 13 residues. The TCR sequence derives from an adult woman who had mild COVID-19 (a few samples of this study predate the infection). Cell type and time point are not known. The genes are TRBV12-3 or TRBV12-4 and TRBJ1-5; D not resolved. Sequencing was done on a sample of PBMCs or a T cell subset sorted from them (not recorded which). The CDR3: CASSRQIYQPQHF. The CDR3 DNA reads as TGTGCCAGCAGTCGACAAATCTATCAGCCCCAGCATTTT.